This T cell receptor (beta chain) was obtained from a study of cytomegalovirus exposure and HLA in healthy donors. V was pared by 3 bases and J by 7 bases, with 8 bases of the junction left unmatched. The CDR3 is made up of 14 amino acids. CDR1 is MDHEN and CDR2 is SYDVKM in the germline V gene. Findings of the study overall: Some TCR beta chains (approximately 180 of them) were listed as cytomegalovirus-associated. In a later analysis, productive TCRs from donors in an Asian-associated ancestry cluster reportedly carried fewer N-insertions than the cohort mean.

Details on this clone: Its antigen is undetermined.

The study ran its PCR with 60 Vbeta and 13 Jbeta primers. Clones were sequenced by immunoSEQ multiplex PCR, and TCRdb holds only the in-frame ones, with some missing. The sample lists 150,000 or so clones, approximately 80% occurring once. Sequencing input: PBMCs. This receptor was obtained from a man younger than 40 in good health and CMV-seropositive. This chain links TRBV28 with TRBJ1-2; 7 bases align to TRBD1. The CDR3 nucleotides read TGTGCCAGCAGTTTTGGATACAGGGGTTCTGGCTACACCTTC. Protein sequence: CASSFGYRGSGYTF.